Listed here are 14 T cell receptor beta chains from one sample, sequenced in a study of T cell responses to AZD1222 COVID-19 vaccine. Measured with immunoSEQ multiplex PCR; TCRdb has only the in-frame clones, and not every one. The sample includes tens of thousands of clones, roughly 86% seen only once; the top ten take roughly 7.4%. This sample comprised peripheral blood, obtained on day 0 of AZD1222 vaccination. These receptors were collected from an adult in good health.

V and J are TRBV28 and TRBJ1-6; 7 bases are a match to TRBD1. Germline CDR1 and CDR2: MDHEN and SYDVKM. The CDR3 has 13 amino acids. The V gene end was trimmed by 5 bases and the J gene end by 10 bases; junction bases not matched to a gene: 5. CDR3 residues: CASSRQGRSPLHF. CDR3 in DNA: TGTGCCAGCAGTCGACAGGGCCGGTCACCCCTCCACTTT.

J is TRBJ2-5 and V is TRBV5-1; TRBD2 agrees at 9 bases. J was trimmed by 3 bases and V by 7 bases; bases with no gene match: 10. The V gene's germline CDR1 is SGHRS and CDR2 YFSETQ. The CDR3 contains 15 residues. Here the CDR3 reads CASGKLAGYKETQYF. The CDR3 nucleotides read TGCGCCAGCGGCAAACTAGCGGGTTATAAAGAGACCCAGTACTTC.

This clone came up a few times. CDR3 region: CASSDGASGTDTQYF. CDR3 nucleotide sequence: TGTGCCAGCAGTGACGGTGCTAGCGGAACAGATACGCAGTATTTT. The gene calls are TRBV6-4 and TRBJ2-3; 7 nucleotides match TRBD2. Germline V gene data show CDR1 as MRHNA and CDR2 as SNTAGT. The CDR3 sequence is 15 residues long. J lost 3 bases, V lost 2 bases, and 5 bases had no gene match.

V gene TRBV10-3 combines with J gene TRBJ2-7, with a weak D call TRBD1 (6 bases). The CDR3 is 12 residues long. The V and J ends lost 4 bases and 5 bases respectively, with 9 bases between them. Per germline, CDR1 ENHRY and CDR2 SYGVKD. The CDR3 loop reads CAISGQEDEQYF. Written as DNA, the CDR3 is TGTGCCATCAGTGGACAGGAAGACGAGCAGTACTTC.

The gene calls are TRBV27 and TRBJ1-4, with D maybe TRBD1 (5 bases). CDR3 length equals 16 residues. The germline V gene has CDR1 MNHEY and CDR2 SMNVEV (reference sequence). With 1 base removed from V and 0 bases from J, the gap between germline ends came to 9 bases. CDR3 in DNA: TGTGCCAGCAGTTTATTCCCGGGGGCAACTAATGAAAAACTGTTTTTT. Residues: CASSLFPGATNEKLFF.

Here the CDR3 reads CASSSRTGLDEKLFF. DNA for the CDR3: TGTGCCAGCAGCTCTCGGACAGGGTTAGATGAAAAACTGTTTTTT. The chain joins TRBV7-6 to TRBJ1-4; 8 nucleotides match TRBD1. Germline values: CDR1 SGHVS, CDR2 FNYEAQ. Trimming at V came to 4 bases and at J to 6 bases, leaving 7 bases not matched to a gene. The CDR3 extends over 15 amino acids.

The chain employs TRBV4-3 and TRBJ2-3; TRBD1 matches at 9 bases. From germline, CDR1 is LGHNA and CDR2 YSLEER. This CDR3 is built from 15 residues. Trimming cost V 3 bases and J 5 bases; bases outside gene matches: 6. The CDR3 DNA is TGCGCCAGCAGCCAGAGGACAGGGGCGGTAGATACGCAGTATTTT. It translates to CASSQRTGAVDTQYF.

The chain uses TRBV7-9 and TRBJ2-7, with 9 bases that match TRBD1. CDR3 size: 15 residues. J lost 5 bases, V lost 3 bases, and 8 bases had no gene match. Germline-derived CDR1 and CDR2 are SEHNR and FQNEAQ (reference sequence). CDR3 DNA sequence: TGTGCCAGCAGCTTGGCAGGGACAGGGTTGAACGAGCAGTACTTC. It translates to CASSLAGTGLNEQYF. The full variable domain, in which reference TRBV7-9 and TRBJ2-7 provide the parts outside the CDR3, is DTGVSQNPRHKITKRGQNVTFRCDPISEHNRLYWYRQTLGQGPEFLTYFQNEAQLEKSRLLSDRFSAERPKGSFSTLEIQRTEQGDSAMYLCASSLAGTGLNEQYFGPGTRLTVT.

This chain joins TRBV25-1 and TRBJ2-1; 10 nucleotides align to TRBD2. V shed 3 bases, J shed 6 bases, and the junction held 8 bases outside the gene matches. The CDR3 has 16 residues. Per germline, CDR1 MGHDK and CDR2 SYGVNS. The CDR3 DNA reads TGTGCCAGCAGTGATTCCAGCGGGAGGGCGGGCAATGAGCAGTTCTTC. Translation gives CASSDSSGRAGNEQFF.

The chain recombines TRBV5-1 with TRBJ2-7; D possibly corresponds to TRBD2 (6 bases). CDR1 and CDR2 from the germline V gene are SGHRS and YFSETQ. The length of the CDR3 is 14 residues. V shed 2 bases and J shed 0 bases, with 9 bases lying between them. The CDR3 reads CASSLLAPSYEQYF. As DNA, the CDR3 is TGCGCCAGCAGCTTACTAGCCCCCTCCTACGAGCAGTACTTC.

V is TRBV3-1 (or the pseudogene TRBV3-2) and J is TRBJ2-7; 16 bases are a match to TRBD2. V lost 3 bases and J lost 4; bases outside the gene matches: 0. CDR1 LGHDT and CDR2 YNNKEL come from the germline V gene (reference sequence). The CDR3 is made up of 15 amino acids. The CDR3 nucleotides are TGTGCCAGCAGCCAGGGACTAGCGGGAGGGTACGAGCAGTACTTC. Encoded protein: CASSQGLAGGYEQYF.

This sequence joins TRBV7-9 and TRBJ1-2; 7 nucleotides match TRBD1. The CDR3 consists of 16 residues. Germline V gene lookup returns CDR1 SEHNR and CDR2 FQNEAQ (reference sequence). V dropped 5 bases and J dropped 4; count of bases not matched to a gene: 13. As DNA, the CDR3 is TGTGCCAGCAGCCTATTACAGGGGACCAAAGCCTATGGCTACACCTTC. This gives the protein CASSLLQGTKAYGYTF.

This clone was detected many times. The rearrangement links TRBV4-1 to TRBJ2-2; 9 nucleotides align to TRBD2. This CDR3 region has 17 residues. V trimming: 2 bases; J trimming: 4 bases; junction bases outside the gene matches: 8. Germline CDR1 and CDR2: MGHRA and YSYEKL. In DNA form, the CDR3 reads TGCGCCAGCAGCCAACCGCTGCCGCGGGGGGGCACCGGGGAGCTGTTTTTT. Translating gives CASSQPLPRGGTGELFF.

The chain combines TRBV27 with TRBJ2-7, with 7 nucleotides matching TRBD1. Losses at the gene ends were 6 bases for V and 0 bases for J; bases not matched to a gene: 2. Germline CDR1 reads MNHEY; CDR2 reads SMNVEV (reference sequence). The CDR3 totals 13 residues. Written as DNA, the CDR3 is TGTGCCAGCAGCAACAGGGGCTCCTACGAGCAGTACTTC. Translating gives CASSNRGSYEQYF.